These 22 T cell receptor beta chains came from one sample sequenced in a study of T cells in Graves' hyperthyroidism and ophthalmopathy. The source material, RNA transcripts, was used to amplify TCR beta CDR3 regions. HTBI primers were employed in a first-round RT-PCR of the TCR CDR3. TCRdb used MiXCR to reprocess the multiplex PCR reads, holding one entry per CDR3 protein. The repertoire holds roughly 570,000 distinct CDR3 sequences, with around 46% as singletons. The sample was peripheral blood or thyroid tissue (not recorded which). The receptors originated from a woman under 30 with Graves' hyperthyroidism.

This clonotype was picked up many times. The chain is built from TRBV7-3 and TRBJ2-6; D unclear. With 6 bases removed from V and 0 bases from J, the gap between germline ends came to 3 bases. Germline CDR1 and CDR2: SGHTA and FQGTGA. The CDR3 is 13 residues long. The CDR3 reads CASRPSGANVLTF. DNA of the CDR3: TGTGCCAGCAGGCCCTCTGGGGCCAACGTCCTGACTTTC.

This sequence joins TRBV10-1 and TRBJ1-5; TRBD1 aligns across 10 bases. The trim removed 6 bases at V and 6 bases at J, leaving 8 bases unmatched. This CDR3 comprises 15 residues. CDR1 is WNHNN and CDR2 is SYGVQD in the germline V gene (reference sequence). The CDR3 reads CASSQPRTGGQPQHF. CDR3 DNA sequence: TGCGCCAGCAGCCAACCCAGGACAGGGGGTCAGCCCCAGCATTTT.

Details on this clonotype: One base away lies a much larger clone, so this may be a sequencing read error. CDR3 in amino acids: CASSTEGDTGELFF. CDR3 nucleotides: TGTGCCAGTAGTACCGAGGGGGACACCGGGGAGCTGTTTTTT. The chain uses TRBV19 and TRBJ2-2; the D gene is possibly TRBD1 (6 bases). V was cut by 4 bases and J by 3 bases, with 9 bases left in between. This CDR3 spans 14 amino acids. CDR1 is LNHDA, CDR2 SQIVND, per germline (reference sequence).

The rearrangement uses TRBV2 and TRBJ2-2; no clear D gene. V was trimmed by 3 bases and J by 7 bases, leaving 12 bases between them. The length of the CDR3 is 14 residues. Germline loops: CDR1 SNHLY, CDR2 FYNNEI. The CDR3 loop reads CASSDQGQYGELFF. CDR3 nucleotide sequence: TGTGCCAGCAGTGATCAAGGGCAATACGGGGAGCTGTTTTTT.

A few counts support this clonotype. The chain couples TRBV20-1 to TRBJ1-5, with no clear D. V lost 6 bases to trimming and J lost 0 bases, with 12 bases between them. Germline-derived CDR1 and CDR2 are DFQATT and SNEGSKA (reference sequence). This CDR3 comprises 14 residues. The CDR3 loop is CSAVAGYSNQPQHF. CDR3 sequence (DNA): TGCAGTGCCGTGGCCGGGTATAGCAATCAGCCCCAGCATTTT.

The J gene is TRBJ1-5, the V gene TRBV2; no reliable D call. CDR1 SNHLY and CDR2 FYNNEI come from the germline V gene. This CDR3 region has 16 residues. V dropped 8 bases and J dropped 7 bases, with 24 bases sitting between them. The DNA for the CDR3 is TGTGCCAGCTTCGCCGAGAGCCGGCTCGAAGGGCAGCCCCAGCATTTT. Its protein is CASFAESRLEGQPQHF.

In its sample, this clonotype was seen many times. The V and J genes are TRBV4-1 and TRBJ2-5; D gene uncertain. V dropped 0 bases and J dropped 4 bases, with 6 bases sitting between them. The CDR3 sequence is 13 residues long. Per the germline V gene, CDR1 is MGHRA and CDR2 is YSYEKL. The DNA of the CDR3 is TGCGCCAGCAGCCAAGATAGAATAGAGACCCAGTACTTC. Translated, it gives CASSQDRIETQYF.

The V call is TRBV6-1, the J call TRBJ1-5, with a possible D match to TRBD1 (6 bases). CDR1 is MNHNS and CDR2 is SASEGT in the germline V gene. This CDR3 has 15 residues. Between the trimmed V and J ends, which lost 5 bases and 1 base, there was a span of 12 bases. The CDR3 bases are TGTGCCAGCAGTCCACAGGGAATGAGCAATCAGCCCCAGCATTTT. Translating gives CASSPQGMSNQPQHF.

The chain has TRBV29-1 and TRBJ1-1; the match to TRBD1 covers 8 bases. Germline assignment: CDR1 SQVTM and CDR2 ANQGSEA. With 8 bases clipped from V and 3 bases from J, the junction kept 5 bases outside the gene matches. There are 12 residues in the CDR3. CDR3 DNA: TGCAGCAGTTACAGGGGGGACACTGAAGCTTTCTTT. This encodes CSSYRGDTEAFF.

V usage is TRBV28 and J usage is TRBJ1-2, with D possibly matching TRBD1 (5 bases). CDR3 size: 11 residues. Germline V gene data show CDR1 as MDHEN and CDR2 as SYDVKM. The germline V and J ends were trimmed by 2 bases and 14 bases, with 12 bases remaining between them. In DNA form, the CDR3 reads TGTGCCAGCAGTTTAGATGGGGCCCCTACCTTC. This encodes CASSLDGAPTF.

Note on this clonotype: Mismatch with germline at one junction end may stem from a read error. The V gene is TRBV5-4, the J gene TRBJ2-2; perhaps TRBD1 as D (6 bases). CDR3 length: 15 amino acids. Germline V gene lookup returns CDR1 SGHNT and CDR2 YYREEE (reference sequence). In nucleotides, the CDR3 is TGTGCCAGCAGCACTGGGACACCGAACACCGGGGAGCTGTCTTGG. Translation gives CASSTGTPNTGELSW.

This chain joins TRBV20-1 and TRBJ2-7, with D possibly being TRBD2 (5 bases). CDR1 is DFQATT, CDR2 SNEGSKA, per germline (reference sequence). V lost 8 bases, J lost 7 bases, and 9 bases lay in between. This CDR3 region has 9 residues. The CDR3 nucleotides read TGCAGTCCCGAGGGAGAGCAGTACTTC. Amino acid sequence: CSPEGEQYF.

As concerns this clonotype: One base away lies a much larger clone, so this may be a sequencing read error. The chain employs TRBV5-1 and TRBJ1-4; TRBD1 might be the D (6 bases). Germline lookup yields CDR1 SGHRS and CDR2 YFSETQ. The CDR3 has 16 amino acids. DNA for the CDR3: TGTGCCAGCAGCCGGGGACAAGCAACAACTAATGAAAAACTGCTTTTT. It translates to CASSRGQATTNEKLLF.

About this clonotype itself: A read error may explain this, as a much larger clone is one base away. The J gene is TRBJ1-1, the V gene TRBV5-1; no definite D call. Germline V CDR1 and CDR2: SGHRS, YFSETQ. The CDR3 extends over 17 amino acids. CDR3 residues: CASSLGPGGGRNTEAFF. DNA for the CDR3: TGTGCCAGCAGCTTAGGGCCGGGAGGAGGTAGGAACACTGAAGCTTTCTTT.

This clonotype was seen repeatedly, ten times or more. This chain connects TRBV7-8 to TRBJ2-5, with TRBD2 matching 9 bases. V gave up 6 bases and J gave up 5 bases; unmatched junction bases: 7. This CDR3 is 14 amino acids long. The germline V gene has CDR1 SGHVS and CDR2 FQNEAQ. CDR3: CASSRDSGSETQYF. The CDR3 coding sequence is TGTGCCAGCAGTCGTGATAGCGGGAGTGAGACCCAGTACTTC.

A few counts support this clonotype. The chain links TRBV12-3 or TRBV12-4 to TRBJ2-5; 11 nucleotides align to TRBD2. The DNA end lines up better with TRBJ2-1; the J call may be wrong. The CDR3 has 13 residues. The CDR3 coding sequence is TGTGCCAGCAGTTGGACTAGCGGGCAGGGTCAGTTCTTC. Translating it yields CASSWTSGQGQFF.

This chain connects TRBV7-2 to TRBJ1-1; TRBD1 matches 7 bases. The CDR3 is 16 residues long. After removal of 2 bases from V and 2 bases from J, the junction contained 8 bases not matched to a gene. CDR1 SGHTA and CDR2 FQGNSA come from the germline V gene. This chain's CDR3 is CASSLRDSSGNTEAFF. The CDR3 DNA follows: TGTGCCAGCAGCTTAAGGGACAGCTCTGGAAACACTGAAGCTTTCTTT.

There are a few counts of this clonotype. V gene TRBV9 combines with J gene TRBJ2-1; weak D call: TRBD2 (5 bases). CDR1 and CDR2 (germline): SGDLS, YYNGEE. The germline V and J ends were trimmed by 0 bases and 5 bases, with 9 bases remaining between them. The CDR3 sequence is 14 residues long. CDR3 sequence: CASSVEGDDNEQFF. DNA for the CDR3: TGTGCCAGCAGCGTAGAGGGAGACGACAATGAGCAGTTCTTC. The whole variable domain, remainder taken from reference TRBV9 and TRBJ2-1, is DSGVTQTPKHLITATGQRVTLRCSPRSGDLSVYWYQQSLDQGLQFLIQYYNGEERAKGNILERFSAQQFPDLHSELNLSSLELGDSALYFCASSVEGDDNEQFFGPGTRLTVL.

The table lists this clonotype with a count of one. The CDR3 region has the DNA TGTGCCAGCAGCCAGGTCCCGGGACAGGGTTCCTACGAGCAGTACTTC. Protein sequence: CASSQVPGQGSYEQYF. The chain links TRBV7-3 to TRBJ2-7; 9 nucleotides align to TRBD1. CDR1 and CDR2 (germline): SGHTA, FQGTGA. J gave up 1 base and V 5 bases, and 9 bases lay outside the gene matches. The CDR3 spans 16 residues.

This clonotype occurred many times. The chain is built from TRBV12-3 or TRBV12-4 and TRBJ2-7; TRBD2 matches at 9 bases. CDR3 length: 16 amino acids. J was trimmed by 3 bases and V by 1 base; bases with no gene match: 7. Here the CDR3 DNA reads TGTGCCAGCAGTTTAGGTCCAGCGGGAGGAAACTACGAGCAGTACTTC. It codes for CASSLGPAGGNYEQYF.

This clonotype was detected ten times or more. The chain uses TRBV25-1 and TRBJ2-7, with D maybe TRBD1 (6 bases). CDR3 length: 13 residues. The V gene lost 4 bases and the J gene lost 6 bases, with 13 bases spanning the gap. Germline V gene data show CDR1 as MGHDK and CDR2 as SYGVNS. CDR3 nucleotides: TGTGCCAGCAGTGTCTTACAGGGATCCGAGCAGTACTTC. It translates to CASSVLQGSEQYF.

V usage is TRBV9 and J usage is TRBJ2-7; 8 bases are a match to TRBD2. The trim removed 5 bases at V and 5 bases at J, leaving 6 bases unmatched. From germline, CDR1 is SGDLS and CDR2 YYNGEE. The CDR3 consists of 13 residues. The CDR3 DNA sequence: TGTGCCAGCAGGCTCGGGGGGGACCACGAGCAGTACTTC. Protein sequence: CASRLGGDHEQYF.